A single count supports the clone carrying this T cell receptor (beta chain). The antigen is not known. In each case, RNA was isolated and then reverse transcribed into cDNA as the sequencing template. Clones were read by immunoSEQ multiplex PCR, and TCRdb kept only the in-frame ones, dropping some. There are about 190,000 clones in the sample; 55% to 70% occur only once, and less than 0.8% lies in the top ten. J lost 3 bases, V lost 4 bases, and 4 bases had no gene match. The CDR3 is made up of 14 amino acids. Germline CDR1 KGHSH, CDR2 LQKENI. These data are taken from a study of CD8+ T cells in alopecia areata. For the study at large: Patients received oral tofacitinib, 5 to 10 mg twice daily, for moderate-to-severe alopecia areata. Study-wide points: Scalp specimens additionally yield sequences from normal skin's resident alphabeta T cells.

Treatment in this sample: oral pan-JAK inhibitor, 5-10 mg twice daily. Separation by sorting yielded CD4+ and CD8+ T cells from PBMCs. The input for sequencing was CD4+ T cells sorted from blood, taken at week 4, from a patient treated with tofacitinib. This TCR was sampled from a human donor with alopecia areata. This chain joins TRBV18 and TRBJ1-2; 8 bases map to TRBD1. The CDR3 sequence: CASSLTGADYGYTF. The CDR3 DNA reads as TGTGCCAGCTCACTGACAGGGGCCGACTATGGCTACACCTTC.